The source of this TCR beta chain is a study of OX40 agonist ivuxolimab in advanced cancers. Study outcomes and limitations: Among the least clonally expanded were partial responders at 0.1-3.0 mg/kg.

The investigators sampled blood at baseline, at cycle 4 day 1, and at cycle 7 day 1. Between the trimmed V and J ends, which lost 2 bases and 0 bases, there was a span of 8 bases. The CDR3 covers 15 residues. The germline V gene encodes CDR1 MNHNY and CDR2 SVGAGI (reference sequence). As concerns this clone: The antigen remains undetermined.

TCRdb keeps only in-frame clones here, not all; method: immunoSEQ multiplex PCR. Of tens of thousands of clones listed, roughly 94% were seen once; the top ten hold roughly 9.8%. The chain carries TRBV6-6 and TRBJ1-3, with no clear D. Sequencing was performed on CD4+ or CD8+ T cells sorted from blood, taken in a trial of the OX40 agonist ivuxolimab. The receptor's source is an adult with an advanced solid tumor such as melanoma, head and neck, liver or kidney cancer. CDR3 coding DNA: TGTGCCAGCAGTTACGGCCCGAGCTCTGGAAACACCATATATTTT. This sequence encodes CASSYGPSSGNTIYF.